Listed below are T cell receptor beta chains from one sample, sequenced in a study of blood T cell repertoires in COVID-19. Here immunoSEQ multiplex PCR was the method, and the copy in TCRdb shows in-frame clones only, minus some. Seen here are over 9,500 clones, roughly 91% observed once, and the top ten hold about 22%. Sequencing was performed on peripheral blood. The receptors here all came from a woman aged 55-75 years with active COVID-19. The CDR3 runs from the conserved cysteine through the conserved F or W.

v_call cdr3_length cdr3_aa
TRBV5-8 15 CASSAGRGSTDTQYF
TRBV3-1/TRBV3-2 15 CASREHGGGANVLTF
TRBV7-3 17 CASSLSAGAIGANVLTF
TRBV19 16 CASSLQSSANNSPLHF
TRBV19 15 CASSSPWGENTEAFF
TRBV30 17 CAWRRDRASSGANVLTF
TRBV5-8 15 CASSLSMSSTDTQYF
TRBV19 14 CASSVSSGRGEQYF
TRBV5-1 15 CASSRETGYGETQYF
TRBV3-1/TRBV3-2 16 CASSQVGTGQKETQYF
TRBV6-2/TRBV6-3 17 CASSKGTSGVNTGELFF
TRBV5-1 11 CASRGEETQYF